This T cell receptor beta chain originates from a study of T cell responses to AZD1222 COVID-19 vaccine (dated by TCRdb to the early 2020s). Study-level background: TCR sequencing covered roughly 230 trial participants: approximately 200 given two doses of AZD1222 and about 26 given two doses of MenACWY control vaccine. Trial participants were enrolled by age into 18-55, 56-69 and 70-plus year subgroups, with roughly 160, 29 and 62 TCR-sequenced participants respectively.

This sample's time point label indicates: about 28 days (+/-7) after the second vaccine dose. Because spike-specific TCR depth and breadth did not differ between the two schedules, AZD1222 recipients who got a second dose at roughly 4 weeks were pooled with those who got a second dose at roughly 12 weeks. The vaccinee samples were drawn from two UK trials, COV001 and COV002, one of which was a single-blind randomized controlled phase 2/3 trial testing AZD1222 (ChAdOx1 nCoV-19) in healthy adults. Trial participant PBMC samples were collected at day 0 and day 28 after the second dose for TCRbeta chain sequencing. The investigation overall reported the following: Most participants were white British and females outnumbered males, and the authors suggested that clonal diversity may have been underestimated. Because no day 14 peak-response samples were available, the repertoires could be characterized only after the peak T cell response. The whole spike protein was spanned by vaccine-associated CD4 TCRs, and dominant responses were seen in regions 160-218 and 743-854. Nearly half of unique spike-specific TCRs reportedly recognized epitopes outside regions mutated in the B.1.351 and B.1.1.7 variants. After two AZD1222 doses, both the breadth and the depth of spike-specific TCRs were significantly higher than at day 0 and than in MenACWY recipients. The 56-69-year group was small, and its depth increase did not reach significance, likely because of low power. Conclusions about previously exposed vaccinees are limited because only a handful of AZD1222 recipients were SARS-CoV-2 seropositive at baseline.

The germline V gene gives CDR1 as MNHEY and CDR2 as SVGAGI. Trimming leaves V shorter by 10 bases and J shorter by 0 bases, with the junction holding 6 bases beyond the gene matches. Measured from the cysteine to the phenylalanine, the CDR3 is 14 residues long. Only CDR3 DNA remains: 42 bases, in frame from the first base. Worth noting for this clone: Its antigen has not been determined. No qualities accompany the bases; no much larger clone lies one base away.

The CDR3 regions of human TCRbeta chains were analyzed by immunosequencing. Turning to the authors' computational methods: TCRs in the repertoires were compared against a reference library of SARS-CoV-2-specific TCRs that had been generated with the MIRA antigen-specificity platform. Breadth meant the fraction of unique TCRs that were SARS-CoV-2-associated, whereas depth meant the fraction of total T cells that were SARS-CoV-2-associated. Using the MIRA data, each spike-specific TCR was assigned both to the spike region to which the TCR was reactive and to a CD4 or CD8 class. Log10-transformed breadth and depth values were compared by one-way ANOVA with Sidak's multiple comparisons tests. TCRdb carries this immuneACCESS record with in-frame sequences only. Its versions omit some clonotypes, under half of them owing to an unresolved V gene in the studies checked, with the rest unexplained. V and J calls and clone size are copied from that table; D and trimming were computed from the DNA. Counted in this sample were about 150,000 clones; 90% of them appeared once. Together, the top ten hold under 4% of the sample.

The chain couples TRBV6-5 to TRBJ1-5; the junction holds 7 bases that match TRBD1. This sequence originates from an adult who received the AZD1222 COVID-19 vaccine. This sample comprised peripheral blood, obtained 28 days after the second AZD1222 dose. The CDR3 protein: CAIDRANSNQPQHF. In nucleotides, the sequence is TGTGCCATCGACAGGGCAAATAGCAATCAGCCCCAGCATTTT.